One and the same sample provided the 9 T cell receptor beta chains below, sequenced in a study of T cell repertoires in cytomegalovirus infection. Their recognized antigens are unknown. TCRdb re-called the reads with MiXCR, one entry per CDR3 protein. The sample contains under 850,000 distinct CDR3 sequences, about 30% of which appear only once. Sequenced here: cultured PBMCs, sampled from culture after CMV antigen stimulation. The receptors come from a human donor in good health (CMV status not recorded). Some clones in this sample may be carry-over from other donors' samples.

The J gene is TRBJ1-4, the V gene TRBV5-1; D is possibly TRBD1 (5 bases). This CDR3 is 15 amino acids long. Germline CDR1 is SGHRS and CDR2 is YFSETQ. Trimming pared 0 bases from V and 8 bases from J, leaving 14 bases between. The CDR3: CASSLERGSDEKLFF. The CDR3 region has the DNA TGCGCCAGCAGCTTGGAAAGGGGCTCGGACGAAAAACTGTTTTTT.

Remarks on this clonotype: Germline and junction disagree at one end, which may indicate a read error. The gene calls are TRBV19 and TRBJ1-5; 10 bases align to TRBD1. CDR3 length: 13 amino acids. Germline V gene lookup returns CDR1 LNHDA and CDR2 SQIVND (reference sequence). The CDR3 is CASSKADRGVPMF. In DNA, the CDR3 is TGTGCCAGTAGTAAGGCGGACAGGGGGGTCCCCATGTTT. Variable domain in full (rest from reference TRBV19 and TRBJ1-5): DGGITQSPKYLFRKEGQNVTLSCEQNLNHDAMYWYRQDPGQGLRLIYYSQIVNDFQKGDIAEGYSVSREKKESFPLTVTSAQKNPTAFYLCASSKADRGVPMFGDGTRLSIL.

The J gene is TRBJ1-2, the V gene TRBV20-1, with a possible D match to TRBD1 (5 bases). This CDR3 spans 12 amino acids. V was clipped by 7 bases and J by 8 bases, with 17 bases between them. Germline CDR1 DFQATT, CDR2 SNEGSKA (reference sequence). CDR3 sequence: CSVAGAMGGYTF. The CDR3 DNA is TGCAGTGTGGCCGGGGCGATGGGAGGCTACACCTTC.

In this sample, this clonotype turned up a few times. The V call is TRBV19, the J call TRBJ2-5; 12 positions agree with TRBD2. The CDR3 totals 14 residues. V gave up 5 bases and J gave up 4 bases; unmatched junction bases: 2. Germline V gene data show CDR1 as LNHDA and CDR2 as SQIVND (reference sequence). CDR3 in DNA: TGTGCCAGTAGTGTGGGACTAGCGGGAGAGACCCAGTACTTC. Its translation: CASSVGLAGETQYF.

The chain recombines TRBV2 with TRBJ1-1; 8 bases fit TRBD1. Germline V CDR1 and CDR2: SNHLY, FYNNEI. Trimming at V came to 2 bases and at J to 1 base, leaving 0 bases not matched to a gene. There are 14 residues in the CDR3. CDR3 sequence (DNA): TGTGCCAGCAGTGAACAGGGGGCGAACACTGAAGCTTTCTTT. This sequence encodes CASSEQGANTEAFF.

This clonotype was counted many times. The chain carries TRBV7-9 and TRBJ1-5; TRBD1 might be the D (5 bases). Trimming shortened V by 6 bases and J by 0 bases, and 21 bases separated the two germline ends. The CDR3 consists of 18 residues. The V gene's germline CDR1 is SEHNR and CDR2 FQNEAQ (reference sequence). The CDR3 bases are TGTGCCAGCAGTTCCTGGCAGGGCGGGGAGGATAGCAATCAGCCCCAGCATTTT. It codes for CASSSWQGGEDSNQPQHF.

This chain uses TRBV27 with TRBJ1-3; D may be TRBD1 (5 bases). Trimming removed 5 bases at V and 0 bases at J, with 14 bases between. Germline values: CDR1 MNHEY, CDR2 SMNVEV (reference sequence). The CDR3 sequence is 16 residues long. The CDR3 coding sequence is TGTGCCAGCAGTCCACTGGGGCGGCACTCTGGAAACACCATATATTTT. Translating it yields CASSPLGRHSGNTIYF.

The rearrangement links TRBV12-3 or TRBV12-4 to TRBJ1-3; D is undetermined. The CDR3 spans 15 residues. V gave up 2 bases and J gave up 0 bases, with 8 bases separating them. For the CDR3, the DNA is TGTGCCAGCAGTTTACTGGGGATCTCTGGAAACACCATATATTTT. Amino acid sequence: CASSLLGISGNTIYF.

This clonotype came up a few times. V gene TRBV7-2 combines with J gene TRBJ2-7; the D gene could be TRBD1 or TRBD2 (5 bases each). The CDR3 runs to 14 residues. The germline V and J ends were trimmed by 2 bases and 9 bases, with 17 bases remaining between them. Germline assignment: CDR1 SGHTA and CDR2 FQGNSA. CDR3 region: CASSLSGLGAGQYF. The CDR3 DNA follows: TGTGCCAGCAGCTTAAGTGGACTCGGGGCGGGGCAGTACTTC.